The text below deals with one T cell receptor (beta chain). The record originates from a study of T cell responses to AZD1222 COVID-19 vaccine. Sequencing used immunoSEQ multiplex PCR; TCRdb keeps in-frame clones, though not all of them. The sample lists 65,000 to 75,000 clones, less than 90% seen once, with 21% in the top ten. Sequences were derived from peripheral blood, sampled on day 0 of AZD1222 vaccination. The sequence came from an adult in good health.

The CDR3 reads CASRLQGGNTIYF. CDR3 DNA: TGTGCCAGCAGACTACAGGGTGGCAACACCATATATTTT. The chain combines TRBV28 with TRBJ1-3; D may be TRBD1 (6 bases). Germline lookup yields CDR1 MDHEN and CDR2 SYDVKM. The germline V and J ends were trimmed by 6 bases and 7 bases, with 13 bases remaining between them. This CDR3 has 13 residues.